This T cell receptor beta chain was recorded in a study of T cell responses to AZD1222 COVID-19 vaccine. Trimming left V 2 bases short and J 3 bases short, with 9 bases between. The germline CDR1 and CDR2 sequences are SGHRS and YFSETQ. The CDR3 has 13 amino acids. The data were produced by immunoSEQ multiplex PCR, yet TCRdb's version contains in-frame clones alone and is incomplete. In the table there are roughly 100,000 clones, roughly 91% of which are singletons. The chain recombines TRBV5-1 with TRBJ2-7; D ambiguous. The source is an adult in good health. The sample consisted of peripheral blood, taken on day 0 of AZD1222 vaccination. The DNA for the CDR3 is TGCGCCAGCAGCTTCGGGTCGCACTACGAGCAGTACTTC. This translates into CASSFGSHYEQYF.